This entry lists 30 T cell receptor beta chains sequenced from one sample in a study of cytomegalovirus exposure and HLA in healthy donors. The PCR used 60 Vbeta and 13 Jbeta primers. TCRdb's table, derived via immunoSEQ multiplex PCR, lists solely in-frame clones and lacks some. The profile covers around 170,000 clones, with 80% to 85% appearing a single time and under 0.9% taken by the ten largest. Sequenced sample: PBMCs. The receptors come from a woman under 30 in good health and CMV-seronegative.

This clone has only a few counts. CDR3 region: CASSFGLVLPDTQYF. DNA of the CDR3: TGTGCCAGCAGCTTTGGACTAGTCCTTCCAGATACGCAGTATTTT. The chain carries TRBV13 and TRBJ2-3, with 7 positions matching TRBD2. Losses at the gene ends were 3 bases for V and 4 bases for J; bases not matched to a gene: 7. CDR3 length: 15 amino acids. The germline V gene encodes CDR1 PRHDT and CDR2 FYEKMQ (reference sequence).

The chain couples TRBV29-1 to TRBJ2-5; the match to TRBD2 covers 7 bases. This CDR3 spans 12 amino acids. Germline lookup yields CDR1 SQVTM and CDR2 ANQGSEA. V shed 6 bases and J 4 bases; nucleotides not matched to a gene: 5. This CDR3 is CSVAAGSETQYF. The DNA for the CDR3 is TGCAGCGTCGCAGCGGGATCAGAGACCCAGTACTTC.

The chain couples TRBV4-1 to TRBJ2-5, with 10 nucleotides matching TRBD2. Per germline, CDR1 MGHRA and CDR2 YSYEKL. The CDR3 has 15 amino acids. V lost 0 bases, J lost 7 bases, and 5 bases stayed unmatched. In nucleotides, the CDR3 is TGCGCCAGCAGCCAAGAAGGGGCTAGCGGGAGGACCCAGTACTTC. This sequence encodes CASSQEGASGRTQYF.

This clone was recorded a few times. This sequence joins TRBV6-1 and TRBJ1-2; 7 nucleotides agree with TRBD1. Germline V gene data show CDR1 as MNHNS and CDR2 as SASEGT. This CDR3 has 16 residues. V trimming: 0 bases; J trimming: 8 bases; junction bases outside the gene matches: 12. CDR3 DNA: TGTGCCAGCAGTGAAGCTGAGGGGGCCGAGGAGGAGGGCTACACCTTC. Translation gives CASSEAEGAEEEGYTF.

The V and J genes are TRBV7-9 and TRBJ1-2, with D hard to call. In germline, CDR1 is SEHNR, CDR2 FQNEAQ (reference sequence). There are 15 residues in the CDR3. The V and J ends lost 1 base and 10 bases respectively, with 19 bases between them. CDR3 in amino acids: CASSLGGEGSPFYTF. The CDR3 DNA sequence: TGTGCCAGCAGCTTAGGTGGGGAGGGATCGCCGTTCTACACCTTC.

J is TRBJ2-5 and V is TRBV28, with D possibly TRBD1 on 6 matching bases. Trimming cost V 5 bases and J 1 base, with 17 bases left between them. The CDR3 has 16 residues. Per germline, CDR1 MDHEN and CDR2 SYDVKM. The CDR3 region has the DNA TGTGCCAGCAGTCCAGCGCACAGGGCTTCCCAAGAGACCCAGTACTTC. Its protein is CASSPAHRASQETQYF.

V and J are TRBV7-9 and TRBJ2-3; 12 bases line up with TRBD2. CDR3 length equals 14 residues. V was pared by 5 bases and J by 7 bases, with 4 bases of the junction left unmatched. CDR1 and CDR2 from the germline V gene are SEHNR and FQNEAQ (reference sequence). CDR3: CASSRLAGANTQYF. DNA of the CDR3: TGTGCCAGCAGCCGACTAGCGGGAGCGAATACGCAGTATTTT.

The V gene is TRBV30, the J gene TRBJ2-5; D might be TRBD2 (5 bases). V lost 3 bases, J lost 1 base, and 6 bases lay in between. Germline V lookup: CDR1 GTSNPN, CDR2 SVGIG (reference sequence). The CDR3 length is 12 residues. For the CDR3, the DNA is TGTGCCTGGAGCGGGGTCCAAGAGACCCAGTACTTC. Amino acids: CAWSGVQETQYF.

J is TRBJ2-7 and V is TRBV6-1; possible D gene TRBD2, 6 bases. This CDR3 has 13 amino acids. V was cut by 5 bases and J by 3 bases, with 11 bases left in between. From germline, CDR1 is MNHNS and CDR2 SASEGT. CDR3 sequence: CASSPRGGYEQYF. In DNA, the CDR3 is TGTGCCAGCAGTCCCCGGGGAGGCTACGAGCAGTACTTC.

V usage is TRBV25-1 and J usage is TRBJ2-7; D is undetermined. The CDR3 runs to 13 residues. Germline-derived CDR1 and CDR2 are MGHDK and SYGVNS. V lost 2 bases, J lost 6 bases, and 11 bases lay in between. CDR3 sequence reads: CASSELVGPEQYF. The CDR3 region has the DNA TGTGCCAGCAGTGAACTGGTTGGGCCCGAGCAGTACTTC.

There are a few counts of this clone. The chain is built from TRBV7-6 and TRBJ2-5; the match to TRBD1 covers 8 bases. The CDR3 spans 16 residues. Trimming removed 6 bases from V and 0 bases from J; junction bases left unmatched: 9. The germline gives CDR1 SGHVS, CDR2 FNYEAQ. Here the CDR3 reads CASRQTGGQNQETQYF. In DNA form, the CDR3 reads TGTGCCAGCAGACAAACAGGGGGTCAAAACCAAGAGACCCAGTACTTC. The full variable domain, rest sourced from reference TRBV7-6 and TRBJ2-5, is GAGVSQSPRYKVTKRGQDVALRCDPISGHVSLYWYRQALGQGPEFLTYFNYEAQQDKSGLPNDRFSAERPEGSISTLTIQRTEQRDSAMYRCASRQTGGQNQETQYFGPGTRLLVL.

This chain uses TRBV29-1 with TRBJ1-5; the D gene is possibly TRBD1 (5 bases). The CDR3 runs to 13 residues. Germline CDR1 and CDR2: SQVTM and ANQGSEA. Trimming pared 4 bases from V and 9 bases from J, leaving 16 bases between. The CDR3 bases are TGCAGCGTTGTGGGCCTTGTCGGGGGGCCCCAGCATTTT. Its protein product is CSVVGLVGGPQHF.

The chain recombines TRBV27 with TRBJ2-1; 16 nucleotides line up with TRBD2. The CDR3 consists of 17 residues. Germline V gene lookup returns CDR1 MNHEY and CDR2 SMNVEV (reference sequence). J lost 6 bases, V lost 4 bases, and 6 bases had no gene match. CDR3 residues: CASSWGLAGGPGNEQFF. CDR3 nucleotide sequence: TGTGCCAGCAGTTGGGGACTAGCGGGAGGGCCGGGCAATGAGCAGTTCTTC.

The V call is TRBV6-5, the J call TRBJ2-2; no firm D call. V lost 0 bases and J lost 4, with 6 bases in between. The CDR3 length is 14 residues. In germline, CDR1 is MNHEY, CDR2 SVGAGI. CDR3 in DNA: TGTGCCAGCAGTTACTCAGCAGGCACCGGGGAGCTGTTTTTT. Protein sequence: CASSYSAGTGELFF.

The gene calls are TRBV25-1 and TRBJ1-2; the match to TRBD1 covers 8 bases. The CDR3 consists of 13 residues. Germline V gene sequence: CDR1 MGHDK, CDR2 SYGVNS. Trimming at V came to 3 bases and at J to 5 bases, leaving 2 bases not matched to a gene. The CDR3 nucleotides read TGTGCCAGCAGTGAGACAGGGGAATATGGCTACACCTTC. It encodes CASSETGEYGYTF.

The count of this clone is one. The chain carries TRBV6-5 and TRBJ2-7; D is uncertain. Trimming removed 6 bases from V and 3 bases from J, with 15 bases in between. Germline CDR1 MNHEY, CDR2 SVGAGI. This CDR3 is 14 amino acids long. For the CDR3, the DNA is TGTGCCAGCAGCATCGATCGTCTAGGCTACGAGCAGTACTTC. Translating gives CASSIDRLGYEQYF.

This sequence joins TRBV29-1 and TRBJ1-2, with no clear D. CDR3 length: 12 residues. Per germline, CDR1 SQVTM and CDR2 ANQGSEA. Deletions cut 5 bases from V and 4 bases from J, with 11 bases between. The CDR3 bases are TGCAGCGTTCTTACAGTGACCTATGGCTACACCTTC. Translated: CSVLTVTYGYTF. Full variable domain (remainder filled in from reference TRBV29-1 and TRBJ1-2): SAVISQKPSRDICQRGTSLTIQCQVDSQVTMMFWYRQQPGQSLTLIATANQGSEATYESGFVIDKFPISRPNLTFSTLTVSNMSPEDSSIYLCSVLTVTYGYTFGSGTRLTVV.

This clone came up once. This chain uses TRBV6-6 with TRBJ1-3, with D uncertain. Germline CDR1 and CDR2: MNHNY and SVGAGI (reference sequence). Trimming cost V 2 bases and J 3 bases, with 11 bases left between them. CDR3 length equals 15 residues. CDR3 sequence (DNA): TGTGCCAGCAGTTACGTCGGAGACCTTGGAAACACCATATATTTT. Translated, it gives CASSYVGDLGNTIYF.

The chain carries TRBV2 and TRBJ2-5; TRBD1 might be the D (6 bases). Trimming removed 6 bases from V and 1 base from J, with 9 bases in between. This CDR3 comprises 13 residues. Germline V gene data show CDR1 as SNHLY and CDR2 as FYNNEI. The chain's CDR3 is CASSLQGQETQYF. CDR3 bases: TGTGCCAGCAGCCTACAGGGCCAAGAGACCCAGTACTTC.

V usage is TRBV6-6 and J usage is TRBJ2-3, with a possible D match to TRBD2 (5 bases). Germline V gene lookup returns CDR1 MNHNY and CDR2 SVGAGI (reference sequence). The CDR3 runs to 16 residues. V lost 0 bases and J lost 2, with 12 bases in between. In DNA form, the CDR3 reads TGTGCCAGCAGTTACTCGAATCAGCGGCCCACAGATACGCAGTATTTT. This sequence encodes CASSYSNQRPTDTQYF.

This chain uses TRBV7-6 with TRBJ1-6, with D possibly matching TRBD1 (5 bases). There are 15 residues in the CDR3. V lost 1 base to trimming and J lost 7 bases, with 11 bases between them. CDR1 and CDR2 (germline): SGHVS, FNYEAQ. CDR3 sequence reads: CASSLGGEGNSPLHF. DNA for the CDR3: TGTGCCAGCAGCTTAGGAGGGGAGGGAAATTCACCCCTCCACTTT. Looking up the rest from reference TRBV7-6 and TRBJ1-6 gives the full variable domain: GAGVSQSPRYKVTKRGQDVALRCDPISGHVSLYWYRQALGQGPEFLTYFNYEAQQDKSGLPNDRFSAERPEGSISTLTIQRTEQRDSAMYRCASSLGGEGNSPLHFGNGTRLTVT.

This clone was found a few times. The genes are TRBV29-1 and TRBJ1-6; TRBD1 is a possible D gene (5 bases). Trimming stripped 6 bases from V and 5 bases from J, with 14 bases between. The V gene's germline CDR1 is SQVTM and CDR2 ANQGSEA. This CDR3 is 14 amino acids long. Written as DNA, the CDR3 is TGCAGCGTCCGTCAGGGCATGAATAATTCACCCCTCCACTTT. Protein sequence: CSVRQGMNNSPLHF.

The chain carries TRBV5-6 and TRBJ2-1; TRBD1 might be the D (5 bases). There are 15 residues in the CDR3. CDR1 is SGHDT and CDR2 is YYEEEE in the germline V gene. V lost 4 bases and J 15 bases, leaving 26 bases between the germline ends. The DNA for the CDR3 is TGTGCCAGCAGCCAAAATAGGGGTCCTCCTTTATTTCGGTTCTTC. It encodes CASSQNRGPPLFRFF.

CDR3: CASSDLTGAGNTIYF. CDR3 sequence (DNA): TGTGCCAGCAGTGACCTGACAGGGGCTGGAAACACCATATATTTT. The chain is built from TRBV2 and TRBJ1-3; TRBD1 matches at 8 bases. V lost 3 bases and J lost 2; bases outside the gene matches: 3. Germline CDR1 is SNHLY and CDR2 is FYNNEI. CDR3 length equals 15 residues.

The chain couples TRBV4-2 to TRBJ2-7; 7 nucleotides line up with TRBD1. This CDR3 has 15 amino acids. The J segment lost 2 bases and the V segment lost 1 base, leaving 5 bases of the junction unmatched. Germline V gene data show CDR1 as LGHNA and CDR2 as YNFKEQ. The CDR3 coding sequence is TGTGCCAGCAGCCAAGCAGTCGGGACAGCCTACGAGCAGTACTTC. Translated: CASSQAVGTAYEQYF.

This chain uses TRBV19 with TRBJ2-7, with TRBD2 as a possible D gene (6 bases). V lost 6 bases and J lost 1, with 13 bases in between. The CDR3 covers 14 residues. From germline, CDR1 is LNHDA and CDR2 SQIVND (reference sequence). CDR3 amino acids: CASSRVGGSYEQYF. The DNA for the CDR3 is TGTGCCAGTAGCCGTGTTGGAGGGTCCTACGAGCAGTACTTC.

This clone was counted only a few times. The V gene is TRBV9, the J gene TRBJ1-1; D is undetermined. The germline gives CDR1 SGDLS, CDR2 YYNGEE. This CDR3 region has 18 residues. V was pared by 3 bases and J by 2 bases, with 23 bases between. Here the CDR3 reads CASSGRPTAILRNTEAFF. Here the CDR3 DNA reads TGTGCCAGCAGCGGCAGGCCCACTGCGATCTTACGAAACACTGAAGCTTTCTTT.

This clone was seen a few times. This sequence joins TRBV6-1 and TRBJ1-1; 9 positions agree with TRBD1. Unmatched junction bases numbered 5, after V lost 4 bases and J lost 5 bases. The CDR3 covers 14 residues. In germline, CDR1 is MNHNS, CDR2 SASEGT. The CDR3 sequence: CASSVHRGRTEAFF. The CDR3 DNA reads TGTGCCAGCAGTGTCCACAGGGGGCGGACTGAAGCTTTCTTT.

The chain is built from TRBV27 and TRBJ1-2; the match to TRBD1 covers 9 bases. The length of the CDR3 is 15 residues. Germline loops: CDR1 MNHEY, CDR2 SMNVEV (reference sequence). With 2 bases clipped from V and 8 bases from J, the junction kept 9 bases outside the gene matches. For the CDR3, the DNA is TGTGCCAGCAGTTTAACCGTACAGGGGGCAAACGGCTACACCTTC. Amino acid sequence: CASSLTVQGANGYTF.

The V and J genes are TRBV5-1 and TRBJ2-5; 9 bases align to TRBD1. Germline CDR1 SGHRS, CDR2 YFSETQ. V shed 1 base and J 5 bases; nucleotides not matched to a gene: 6. The CDR3 covers 15 residues. The CDR3: CASSLYTGGAETQYF. The CDR3 nucleotides read TGCGCCAGCAGCTTGTATACAGGGGGCGCGGAGACCCAGTACTTC.